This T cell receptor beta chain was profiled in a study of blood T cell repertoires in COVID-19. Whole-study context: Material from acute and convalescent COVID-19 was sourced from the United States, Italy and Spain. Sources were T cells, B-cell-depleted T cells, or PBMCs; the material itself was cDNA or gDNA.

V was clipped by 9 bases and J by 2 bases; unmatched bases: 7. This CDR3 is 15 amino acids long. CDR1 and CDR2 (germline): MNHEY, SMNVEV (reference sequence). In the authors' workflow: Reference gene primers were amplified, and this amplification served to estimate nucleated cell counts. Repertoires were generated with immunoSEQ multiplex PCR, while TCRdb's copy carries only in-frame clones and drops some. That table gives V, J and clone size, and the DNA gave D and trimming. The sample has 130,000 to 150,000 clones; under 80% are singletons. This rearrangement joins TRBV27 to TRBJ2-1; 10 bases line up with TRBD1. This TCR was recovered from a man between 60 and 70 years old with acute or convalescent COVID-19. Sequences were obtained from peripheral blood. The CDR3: CASGPGQGTYNEQFF. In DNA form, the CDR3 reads TGTGCCAGTGGGCCGGGACAGGGGACCTACAATGAGCAGTTCTTC.